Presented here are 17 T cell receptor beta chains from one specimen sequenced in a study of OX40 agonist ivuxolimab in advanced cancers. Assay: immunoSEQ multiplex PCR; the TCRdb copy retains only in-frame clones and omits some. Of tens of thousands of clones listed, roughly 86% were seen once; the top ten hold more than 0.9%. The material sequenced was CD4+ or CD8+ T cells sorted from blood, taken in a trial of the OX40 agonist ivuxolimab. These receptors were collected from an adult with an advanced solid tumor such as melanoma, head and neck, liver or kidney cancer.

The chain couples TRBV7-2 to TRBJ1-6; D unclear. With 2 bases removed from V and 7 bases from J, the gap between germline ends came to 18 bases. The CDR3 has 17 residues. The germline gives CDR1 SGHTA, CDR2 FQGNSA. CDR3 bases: TGTGCCAGCAGCTTACAGCCTCCCCGCTTAGAGAATTCACCCCTCCACTTT. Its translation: CASSLQPPRLENSPLHF.

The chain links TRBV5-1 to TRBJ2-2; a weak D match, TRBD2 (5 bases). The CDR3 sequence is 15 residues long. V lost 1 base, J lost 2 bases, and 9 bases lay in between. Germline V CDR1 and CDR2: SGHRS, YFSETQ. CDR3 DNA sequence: TGCGCCAGCAGCTTGCGACTACCCAACACCGGGGAGCTGTTTTTT. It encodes CASSLRLPNTGELFF.

CDR3 coding DNA: TGTGCCAGCAGCCCCTATCCGACAGGGGGCCAAGAGACCCAGTACTTC. It is translated as CASSPYPTGGQETQYF. The chain couples TRBV5-4 to TRBJ2-5, with TRBD1 matching 9 bases. The CDR3 runs 16 residues. Trimming removed 4 bases from V and 1 base from J; junction bases left unmatched: 8. The V gene's germline CDR1 is SGHNT and CDR2 YYREEE (reference sequence).

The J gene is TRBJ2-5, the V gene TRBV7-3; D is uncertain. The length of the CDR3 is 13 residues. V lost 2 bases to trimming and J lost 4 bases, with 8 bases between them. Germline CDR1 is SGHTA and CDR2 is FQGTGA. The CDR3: CASSLAFTETQYF. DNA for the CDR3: TGTGCCAGCAGCTTAGCTTTTACAGAGACCCAGTACTTC.

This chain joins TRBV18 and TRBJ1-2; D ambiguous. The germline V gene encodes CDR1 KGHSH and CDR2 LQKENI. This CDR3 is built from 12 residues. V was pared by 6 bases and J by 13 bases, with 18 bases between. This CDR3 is CASSRPPTVLTF. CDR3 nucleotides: TGTGCCAGCTCTCGCCCCCCCACAGTTCTCACCTTC.

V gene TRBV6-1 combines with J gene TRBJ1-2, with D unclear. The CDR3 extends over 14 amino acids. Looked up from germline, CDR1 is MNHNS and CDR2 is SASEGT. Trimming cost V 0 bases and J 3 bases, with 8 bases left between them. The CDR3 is CASSEAGQHYGYTF. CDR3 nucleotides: TGTGCCAGCAGTGAAGCAGGCCAGCACTATGGCTACACCTTC.

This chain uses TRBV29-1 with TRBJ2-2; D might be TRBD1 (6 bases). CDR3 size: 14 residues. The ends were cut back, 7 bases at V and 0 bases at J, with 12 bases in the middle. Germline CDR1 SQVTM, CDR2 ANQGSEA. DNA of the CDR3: TGCAGCGCCGGACAGAAATCGAACACCGGGGAGCTGTTTTTT. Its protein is CSAGQKSNTGELFF.

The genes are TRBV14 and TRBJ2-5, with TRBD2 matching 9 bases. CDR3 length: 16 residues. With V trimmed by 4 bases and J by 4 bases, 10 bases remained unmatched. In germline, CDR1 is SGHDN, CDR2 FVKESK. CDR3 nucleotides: TGTGCCAGCAGCCGCGCGGGGGGGCCCAGTGGAGAGACCCAGTACTTC. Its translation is CASSRAGGPSGETQYF.

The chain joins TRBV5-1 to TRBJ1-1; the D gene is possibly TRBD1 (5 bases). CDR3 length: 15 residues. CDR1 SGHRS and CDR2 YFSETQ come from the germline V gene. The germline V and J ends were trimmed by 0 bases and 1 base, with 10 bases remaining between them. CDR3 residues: CASSLAVGGNTEAFF. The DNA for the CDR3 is TGCGCCAGCAGCTTGGCCGTTGGGGGGAACACTGAAGCTTTCTTT.

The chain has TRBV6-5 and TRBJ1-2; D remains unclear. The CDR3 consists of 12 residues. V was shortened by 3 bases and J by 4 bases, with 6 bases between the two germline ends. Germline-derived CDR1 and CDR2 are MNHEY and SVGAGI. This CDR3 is CASSYQRYGYTF. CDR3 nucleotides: TGTGCCAGCAGTTATCAGCGCTATGGCTACACCTTC.

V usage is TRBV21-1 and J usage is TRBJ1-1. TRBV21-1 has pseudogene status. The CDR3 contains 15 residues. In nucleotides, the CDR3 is TGTGCCAGCAGCAAAGGAGTGCGGGGGGGCACTGAAGCTTTCTTT. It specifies CASSKGVRGGTEAFF.

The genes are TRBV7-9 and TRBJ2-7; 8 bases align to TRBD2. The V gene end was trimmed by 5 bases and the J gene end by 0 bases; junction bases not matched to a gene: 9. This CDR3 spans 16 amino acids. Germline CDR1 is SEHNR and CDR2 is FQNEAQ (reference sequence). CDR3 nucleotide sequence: TGTGCCAGCAGCAAAGCGGTAGCGGGGCCCTCCTACGAGCAGTACTTC. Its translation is CASSKAVAGPSYEQYF. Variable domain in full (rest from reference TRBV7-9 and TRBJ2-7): DTGVSQNPRHKITKRGQNVTFRCDPISEHNRLYWYRQTLGQGPEFLTYFQNEAQLEKSRLLSDRFSAERPKGSFSTLEIQRTEQGDSAMYLCASSKAVAGPSYEQYFGPGTRLTVT.

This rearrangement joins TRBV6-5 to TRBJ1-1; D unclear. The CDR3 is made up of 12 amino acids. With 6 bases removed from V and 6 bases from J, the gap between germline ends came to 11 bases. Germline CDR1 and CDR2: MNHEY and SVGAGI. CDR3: CASSPGPPEAFF. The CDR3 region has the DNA TGTGCCAGCAGCCCCGGCCCCCCTGAAGCTTTCTTT.

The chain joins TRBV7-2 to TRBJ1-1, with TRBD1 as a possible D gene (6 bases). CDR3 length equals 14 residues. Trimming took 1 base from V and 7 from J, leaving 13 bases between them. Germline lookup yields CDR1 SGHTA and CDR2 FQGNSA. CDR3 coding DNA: TGTGCCAGCAGCTTAGTGAGGGGGGCGGGTGAAGCTTTCTTT. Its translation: CASSLVRGAGEAFF.

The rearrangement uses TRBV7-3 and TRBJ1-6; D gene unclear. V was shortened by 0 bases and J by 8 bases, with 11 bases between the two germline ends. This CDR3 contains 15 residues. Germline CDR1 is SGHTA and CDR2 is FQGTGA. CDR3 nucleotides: TGTGCCAGCAGCTTAACGGCAGATCCTGATTCACCCCTCCACTTT. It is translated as CASSLTADPDSPLHF. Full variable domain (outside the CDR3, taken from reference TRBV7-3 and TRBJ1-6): GAGVSQTPSNKVTEKGKYVELRCDPISGHTALYWYRQSLGQGPEFLIYFQGTGAADDSGLPNDRFFAVRPEGSVSTLKIQRTERGDSAVYLCASSLTADPDSPLHFGNGTRLTVT.

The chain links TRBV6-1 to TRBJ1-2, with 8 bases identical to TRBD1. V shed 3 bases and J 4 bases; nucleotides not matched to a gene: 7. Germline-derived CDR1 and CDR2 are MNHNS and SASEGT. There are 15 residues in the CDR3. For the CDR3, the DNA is TGTGCCAGCAGTGAGGTAGCAGGGGGCCTCTATGGCTACACCTTC. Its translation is CASSEVAGGLYGYTF.

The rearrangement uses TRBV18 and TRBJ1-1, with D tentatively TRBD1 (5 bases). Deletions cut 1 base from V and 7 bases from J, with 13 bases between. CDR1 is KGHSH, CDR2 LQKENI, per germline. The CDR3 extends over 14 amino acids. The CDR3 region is CASSPLGARDEAFF. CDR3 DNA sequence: TGTGCCAGCTCACCACTCGGGGCGAGGGATGAAGCTTTCTTT. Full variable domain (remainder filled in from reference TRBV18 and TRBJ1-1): NAGVMQNPRHLVRRRGQEARLRCSPMKGHSHVYWYRQLPEEGLKFMVYLQKENIIDESGMPKERFSAEFPKEGPSILRIQQVVRGDSAAYFCASSPLGARDEAFFGQGTRLTVV.